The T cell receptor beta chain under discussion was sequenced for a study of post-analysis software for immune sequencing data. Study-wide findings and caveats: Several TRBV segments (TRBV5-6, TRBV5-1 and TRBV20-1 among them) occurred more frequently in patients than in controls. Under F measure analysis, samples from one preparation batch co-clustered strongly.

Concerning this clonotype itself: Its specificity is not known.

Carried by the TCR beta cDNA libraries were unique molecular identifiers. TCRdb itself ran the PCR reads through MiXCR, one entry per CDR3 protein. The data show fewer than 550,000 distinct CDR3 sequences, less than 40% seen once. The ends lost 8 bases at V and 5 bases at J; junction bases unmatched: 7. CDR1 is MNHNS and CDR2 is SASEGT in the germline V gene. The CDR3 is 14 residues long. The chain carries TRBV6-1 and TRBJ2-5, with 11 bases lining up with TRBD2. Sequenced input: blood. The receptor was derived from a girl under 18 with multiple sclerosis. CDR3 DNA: TGTGCCAGCCGGGATAGCGGGGGGGCGGAGACCCAGTACTTC. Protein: CASRDSGGAETQYF.